A single sample is the source of the 14 T cell receptor beta chains below, sequenced in a study of Graves' ophthalmopathy and Graves' hyperthyroidism. Investigators amplified TCR beta CDR3 regions from RNA transcripts. Investigators did first-round RT-PCR with HTBI primers, then second-round multiplex PCR. TCRdb recomputed calls from the multiplex PCR reads with MiXCR, one row per CDR3 protein. The sample has about 550,000 distinct CDR3 sequences; less than 45% are singletons. Sequencing was done on a sample of peripheral blood or thyroid tissue (not recorded which). These receptors came from an adult man with Graves' hyperthyroidism.

This clonotype was recorded many times. The chain recombines TRBV7-8 with TRBJ2-1, with 8 bases aligning to TRBD1. The CDR3 sequence is 17 residues long. V trimming: 5 bases; J trimming: 1 base; junction bases outside the gene matches: 10. Germline loops: CDR1 SGHVS, CDR2 FQNEAQ. The CDR3 is CASSARYRGRSYNEQFF. The CDR3 nucleotides are TGTGCCAGCAGCGCAAGATACAGGGGGAGATCCTACAATGAGCAGTTCTTC.

Details on this clonotype: This CDR3 fails to terminate in the conserved phenylalanine or tryptophan, so it likely reflects a read error. The DNA is left out, because the CDR3 cannot be placed on it with certainty; the CDR3 is given as TCRdb lists it. This chain uses TRBV29-1 with TRBJ2-7; the DNA was not used to check the table's D call, TRBD2. Germline V gene lookup returns CDR1 SQVTM and CDR2 ANQGSEA. A total of 10 residues make up the CDR3, ends included. Here the CDR3 reads CSVDSGSSPI.

This clonotype was seen repeatedly, ten times or more. This chain connects TRBV13 to TRBJ1-1; 11 bases agree with TRBD1. The CDR3 runs to 15 residues. Germline values: CDR1 PRHDT, CDR2 FYEKMQ (reference sequence). Unmatched junction bases numbered 8, after V lost 5 bases and J lost 6 bases. The CDR3 protein is CASSPRGQGEPEAFF. The DNA of the CDR3 is TGTGCCAGCAGCCCACGGGGACAGGGGGAACCTGAAGCTTTCTTT.

This clonotype was seen repeatedly, ten times or more. The chain is built from TRBV7-9 and TRBJ1-2, with D hard to call. This CDR3 is built from 11 residues. Germline V lookup: CDR1 SEHNR, CDR2 FQNEAQ (reference sequence). Trimming left V 3 bases short and J 6 bases short, with 5 bases between. The CDR3 reads CASSFNHGYTF. The DNA for the CDR3 is TGTGCCAGCAGCTTCAACCATGGCTACACCTTC.

This clonotype was observed many times. V gene TRBV7-9 combines with J gene TRBJ1-6; 8 positions match TRBD1. The CDR3 has 15 residues. Germline lookup yields CDR1 SEHNR and CDR2 FQNEAQ (reference sequence). J lost 6 bases, V lost 4 bases, and 5 bases had no gene match. The CDR3, as DNA: TGTGCCAGCAGCTCGCAGACAGGGGTTAATTCACCCCTCCACTTT. Translated: CASSSQTGVNSPLHF.

This clonotype was counted a few times. The J gene is TRBJ1-1, the V gene TRBV7-6; 11 bases map to TRBD1. The V and J ends lost 6 bases and 5 bases, in that order; junction bases with no gene match: 20. Germline V CDR1 and CDR2: SGHVS, FNYEAQ. The CDR3 spans 19 residues. This chain's CDR3 is CASSHSVGGTGGLWTEAFF. CDR3 DNA: TGTGCCAGCAGTCACTCCGTCGGGGGGACAGGGGGTTTATGGACTGAAGCTTTCTTT.

This clonotype was seen repeatedly, ten times or more. The chain combines TRBV5-6 with TRBJ2-5; possibly TRBD1 for D (6 bases). Trimming left V 1 base short and J 3 bases short, with 10 bases between. This CDR3 spans 14 amino acids. Per the germline V gene, CDR1 is SGHDT and CDR2 is YYEEEE. CDR3 amino acids: CASSLTPGEETQYF. The DNA for the CDR3 is TGTGCCAGCAGCTTGACCCCAGGGGAAGAGACCCAGTACTTC.

The chain combines TRBV24-1 with TRBJ2-2; D ambiguous. Germline assignment: CDR1 KGHDR and CDR2 SFDVKD. V gave up 3 bases and J gave up 5 bases, with 12 bases separating them. CDR3 length: 15 residues. CDR3 DNA: TGTGCCACCAGTGATGTAGTGGTGGGAACCGGGGAGCTGTTTTTT. Its translation: CATSDVVVGTGELFF.

This clonotype was observed many times. The chain has TRBV7-2 and TRBJ2-7, with D possibly matching TRBD2 (6 bases). CDR1 is SGHTA, CDR2 FQGNSA, per germline. The CDR3 consists of 15 residues. V lost 0 bases and J 6 bases, leaving 15 bases between the germline ends. CDR3 amino acids: CASSLAGTGGGEQYF. CDR3 bases: TGTGCCAGCAGCTTAGCTGGAACCGGGGGAGGCGAGCAGTACTTC.

This sequence joins TRBV7-8 and TRBJ1-2; D gene unclear. This CDR3 contains 13 residues. Germline-derived CDR1 and CDR2 are SGHVS and FQNEAQ. Trimming removed 1 base at V and 5 bases at J, with 8 bases between. The CDR3 reads CASSLGLGYGYTF. The CDR3 nucleotides are TGTGCCAGCAGCTTAGGGCTGGGATATGGCTACACCTTC.

The sample holds a few counts of this clonotype. V gene TRBV20-1 combines with J gene TRBJ2-3; weak D call: TRBD1 (6 bases). V was trimmed by 6 bases and J by 4 bases, leaving 14 bases between them. This CDR3 is built from 13 residues. CDR1 and CDR2 (germline): DFQATT, SNEGSKA (reference sequence). The CDR3 spells CSALIQGSDTQYF. CDR3 coding DNA: TGCAGTGCCCTAATACAGGGCTCAGATACGCAGTATTTT.

This clonotype was observed many times. The chain uses TRBV12-3 or TRBV12-4 and TRBJ2-5; D is possibly TRBD2 (6 bases). This CDR3 contains 14 residues. Trimming removed 3 bases at V and 2 bases at J, with 10 bases between. DNA of the CDR3: TGTGCCAGCAGTTTTGCGGGATATCAAGAGACCCAGTACTTC. Its protein product is CASSFAGYQETQYF.

The chain joins TRBV29-1 to TRBJ1-2; D gene uncertain. V was cut by 3 bases and J by 12 bases, with 14 bases left in between. This CDR3 is built from 11 residues. Germline V gene data show CDR1 as SQVTM and CDR2 as ANQGSEA. Here the CDR3 reads CSVDWLSGNTF. DNA for the CDR3: TGCAGCGTTGACTGGCTCTCTGGAAACACCTTC.

V usage is TRBV15 and J usage is TRBJ1-4; D is possibly TRBD1 (6 bases). V was cut by 2 bases and J by 5 bases, with 18 bases left in between. Germline lookup yields CDR1 LNHNV and CDR2 YYDKDF (reference sequence). CDR3 length: 17 residues. The CDR3 sequence is CATSRTSGGTYNEKLFF. CDR3 DNA: TGTGCCACCAGCAGAACTAGCGGGGGCACATACAATGAAAAACTGTTTTTT. Using reference TRBV15 and TRBJ1-4 for the parts outside the CDR3, the full variable domain is DAMVIQNPRYQVTQFGKPVTLSCSQTLNHNVMYWYQQKSSQAPKLLFHYYDKDFNNEADTPDNFQSRRPNTSFCFLDIRSPGLGDTAMYLCATSRTSGGTYNEKLFFGSGTQLSVL.